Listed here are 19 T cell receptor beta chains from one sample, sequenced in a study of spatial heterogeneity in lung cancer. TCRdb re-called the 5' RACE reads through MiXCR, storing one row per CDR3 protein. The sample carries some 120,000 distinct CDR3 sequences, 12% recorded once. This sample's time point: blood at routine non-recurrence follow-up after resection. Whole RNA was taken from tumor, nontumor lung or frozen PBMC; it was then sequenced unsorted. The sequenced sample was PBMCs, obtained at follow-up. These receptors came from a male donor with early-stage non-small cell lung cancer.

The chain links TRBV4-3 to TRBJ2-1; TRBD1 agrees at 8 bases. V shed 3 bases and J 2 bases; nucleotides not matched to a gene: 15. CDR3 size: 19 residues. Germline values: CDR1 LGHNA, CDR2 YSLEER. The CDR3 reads CASSHTRRRGRRTYNEQFF. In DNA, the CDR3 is TGCGCCAGCAGCCACACGCGGCGCAGGGGGCGTAGGACCTACAATGAGCAGTTCTTC.

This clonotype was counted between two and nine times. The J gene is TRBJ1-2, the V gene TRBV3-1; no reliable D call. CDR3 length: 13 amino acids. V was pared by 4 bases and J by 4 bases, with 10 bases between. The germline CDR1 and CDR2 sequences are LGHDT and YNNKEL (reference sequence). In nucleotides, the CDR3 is TGTGCCAGCAGCCCGAGGGAGGGCTATGGCTACACCTTC. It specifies CASSPREGYGYTF.

The CDR3 sequence: CASSLESLENQPQHF. CDR3 coding DNA: TGTGCCAGCAGCTTAGAATCTCTAGAAAATCAGCCCCAGCATTTT. J is TRBJ1-5 and V is TRBV7-9, with D uncertain. The CDR3 is 15 amino acids. CDR1 and CDR2 (germline): SEHNR, FQNEAQ (reference sequence). Trimming stripped 1 base from V and 4 bases from J, with 11 bases between.

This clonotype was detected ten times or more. The CDR3 loop reads CSARGSNTGELFF. The CDR3 region has the DNA TGCAGTGCTAGAGGCTCGAACACCGGGGAGCTGTTTTTT. V usage is TRBV20-1 and J usage is TRBJ2-2; D ambiguous. The CDR3 extends over 13 amino acids. With 1 base removed from V and 0 bases from J, the gap between germline ends came to 3 bases. Germline V gives CDR1 DFQATT, CDR2 SNEGSKA (reference sequence).

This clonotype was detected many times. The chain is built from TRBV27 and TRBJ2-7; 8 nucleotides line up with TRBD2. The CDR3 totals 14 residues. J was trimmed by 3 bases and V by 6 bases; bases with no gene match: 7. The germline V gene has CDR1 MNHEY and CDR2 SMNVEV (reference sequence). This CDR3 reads CASSPAGALYEQYF. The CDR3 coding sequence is TGTGCCAGCAGCCCAGCGGGGGCCCTCTACGAGCAGTACTTC.

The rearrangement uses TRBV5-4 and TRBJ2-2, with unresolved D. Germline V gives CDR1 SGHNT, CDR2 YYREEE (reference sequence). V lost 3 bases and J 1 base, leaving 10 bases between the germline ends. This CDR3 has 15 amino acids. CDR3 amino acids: CASSSRAMNTGELFF. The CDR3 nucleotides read TGTGCCAGCAGCTCCCGGGCCATGAACACCGGGGAGCTGTTTTTT.

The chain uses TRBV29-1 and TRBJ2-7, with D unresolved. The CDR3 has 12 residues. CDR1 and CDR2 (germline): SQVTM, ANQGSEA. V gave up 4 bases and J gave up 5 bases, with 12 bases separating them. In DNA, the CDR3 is TGCAGCGTTGGAATAAGGGTGAACGAGCAGTACTTC. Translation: CSVGIRVNEQYF.

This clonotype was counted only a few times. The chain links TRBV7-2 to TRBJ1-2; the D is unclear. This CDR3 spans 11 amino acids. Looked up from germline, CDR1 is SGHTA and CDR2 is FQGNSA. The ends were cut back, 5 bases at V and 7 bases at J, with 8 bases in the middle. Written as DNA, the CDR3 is TGTGCCAGCAGCCAGAGTGTTGGCTACACCTTC. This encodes CASSQSVGYTF.

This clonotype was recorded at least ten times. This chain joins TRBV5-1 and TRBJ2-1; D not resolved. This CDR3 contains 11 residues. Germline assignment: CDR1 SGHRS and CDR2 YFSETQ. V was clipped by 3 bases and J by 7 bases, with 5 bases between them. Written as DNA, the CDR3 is TGCGCCAGCAGCTATACGAATGAGCAGTTCTTC. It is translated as CASSYTNEQFF.

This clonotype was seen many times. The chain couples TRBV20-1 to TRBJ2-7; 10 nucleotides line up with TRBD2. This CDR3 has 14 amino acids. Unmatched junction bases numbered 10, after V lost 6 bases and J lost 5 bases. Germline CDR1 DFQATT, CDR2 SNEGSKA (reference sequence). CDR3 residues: CSAISGGAFHEQYF. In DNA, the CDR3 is TGCAGTGCGATCAGCGGGGGGGCATTCCACGAGCAGTACTTC.

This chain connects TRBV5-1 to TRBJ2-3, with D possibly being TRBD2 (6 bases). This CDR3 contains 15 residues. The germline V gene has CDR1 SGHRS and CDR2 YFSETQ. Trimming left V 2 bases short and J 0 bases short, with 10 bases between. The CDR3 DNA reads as TGCGCCAGCAGCTTTGGGACTGGGAGCACAGATACGCAGTATTTT. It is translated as CASSFGTGSTDTQYF.

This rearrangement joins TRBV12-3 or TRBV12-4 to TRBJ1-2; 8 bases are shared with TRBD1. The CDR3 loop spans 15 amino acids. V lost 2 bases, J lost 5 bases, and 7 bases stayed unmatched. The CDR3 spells CASSLSGGANYGYTF. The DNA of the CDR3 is TGTGCCAGCAGTTTATCAGGGGGCGCGAATTATGGCTACACCTTC.

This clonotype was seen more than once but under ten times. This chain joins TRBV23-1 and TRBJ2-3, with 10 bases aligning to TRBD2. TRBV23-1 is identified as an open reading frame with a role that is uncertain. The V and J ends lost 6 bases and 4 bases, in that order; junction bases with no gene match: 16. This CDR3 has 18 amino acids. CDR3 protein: CASRRFVGAGGRADTQYF. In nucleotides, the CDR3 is TGCGCCAGCAGGCGATTCGTCGGAGCGGGGGGGCGCGCAGATACGCAGTATTTT.

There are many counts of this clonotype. As DNA, the CDR3 is TGCAGCGCAGGGACAGCCTCTAACTATGGCTACACCTTC. It codes for CSAGTASNYGYTF. This chain joins TRBV29-1 and TRBJ1-2; 7 bases are a match to TRBD1. The germline V gene encodes CDR1 SQVTM and CDR2 ANQGSEA. The CDR3 runs 13 residues. The V gene end was trimmed by 7 bases and the J gene end by 0 bases; junction bases not matched to a gene: 5. The full variable domain, its missing parts supplied by reference TRBV29-1 and TRBJ1-2, is SAVISQKPSRDICQRGTSLTIQCQVDSQVTMMFWYRQQPGQSLTLIATANQGSEATYESGFVIDKFPISRPNLTFSTLTVSNMSPEDSSIYLCSAGTASNYGYTFGSGTRLTVV.

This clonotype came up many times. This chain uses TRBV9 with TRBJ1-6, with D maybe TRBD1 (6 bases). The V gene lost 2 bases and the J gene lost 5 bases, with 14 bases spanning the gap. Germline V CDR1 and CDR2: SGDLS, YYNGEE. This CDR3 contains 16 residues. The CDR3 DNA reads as TGTGCCAGCAGCGTGGGCCCGGGACAAGATAATTCACCCCTCCACTTT. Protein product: CASSVGPGQDNSPLHF. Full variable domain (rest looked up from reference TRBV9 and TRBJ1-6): DSGVTQTPKHLITATGQRVTLRCSPRSGDLSVYWYQQSLDQGLQFLIQYYNGEERAKGNILERFSAQQFPDLHSELNLSSLELGDSALYFCASSVGPGQDNSPLHFGNGTRLTVT.

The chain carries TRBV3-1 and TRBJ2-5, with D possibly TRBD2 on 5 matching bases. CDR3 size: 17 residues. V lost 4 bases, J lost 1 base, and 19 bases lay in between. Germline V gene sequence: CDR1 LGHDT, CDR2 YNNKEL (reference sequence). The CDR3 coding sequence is TGTGCCAGCAGCCCCTACTCCGGACTCATTCTCCAAGAGACCCAGTACTTC. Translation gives CASSPYSGLILQETQYF.

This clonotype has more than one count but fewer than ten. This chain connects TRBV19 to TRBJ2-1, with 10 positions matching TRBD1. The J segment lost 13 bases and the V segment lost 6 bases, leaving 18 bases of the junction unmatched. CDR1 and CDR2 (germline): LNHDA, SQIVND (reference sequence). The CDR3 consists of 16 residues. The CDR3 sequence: CASSSRGQGVLIDQFF. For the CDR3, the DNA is TGTGCCAGTAGCAGCCGAGGACAGGGGGTCCTGATTGATCAGTTCTTC.

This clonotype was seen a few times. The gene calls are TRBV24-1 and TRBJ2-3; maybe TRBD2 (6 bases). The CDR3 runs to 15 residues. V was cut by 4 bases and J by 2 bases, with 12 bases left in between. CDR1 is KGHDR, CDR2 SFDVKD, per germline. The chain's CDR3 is CATSEPGDPTDTQYF. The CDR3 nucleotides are TGTGCCACCAGTGAACCGGGGGACCCCACAGATACGCAGTATTTT.

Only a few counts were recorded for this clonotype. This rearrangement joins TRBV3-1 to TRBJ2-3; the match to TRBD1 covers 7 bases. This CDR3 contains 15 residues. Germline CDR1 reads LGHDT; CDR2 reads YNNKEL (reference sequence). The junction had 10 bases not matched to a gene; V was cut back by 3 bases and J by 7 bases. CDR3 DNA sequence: TGTGCCAGCAGCCAGACAGGGATCTTTCCATATACGCAGTATTTT. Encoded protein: CASSQTGIFPYTQYF.